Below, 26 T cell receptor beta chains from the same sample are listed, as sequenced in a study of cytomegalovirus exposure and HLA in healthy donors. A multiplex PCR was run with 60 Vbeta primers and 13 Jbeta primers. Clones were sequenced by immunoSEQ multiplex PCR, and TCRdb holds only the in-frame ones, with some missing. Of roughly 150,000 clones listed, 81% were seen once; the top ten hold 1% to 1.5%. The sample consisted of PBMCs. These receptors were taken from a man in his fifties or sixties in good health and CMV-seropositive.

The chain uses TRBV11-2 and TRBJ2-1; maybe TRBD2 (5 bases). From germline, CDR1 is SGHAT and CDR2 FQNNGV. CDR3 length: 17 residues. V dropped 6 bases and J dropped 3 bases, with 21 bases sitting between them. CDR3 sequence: CASRSGGRAEVYNEQFF. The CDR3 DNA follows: TGTGCCAGCAGATCAGGAGGTCGGGCAGAAGTCTACAATGAGCAGTTCTTC.

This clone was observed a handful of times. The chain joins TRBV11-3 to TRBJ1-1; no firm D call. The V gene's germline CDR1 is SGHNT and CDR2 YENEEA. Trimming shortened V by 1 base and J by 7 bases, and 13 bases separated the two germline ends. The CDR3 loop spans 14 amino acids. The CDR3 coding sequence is TGTGCCAGCAGCTTAGCCGGTCGTGGCGGTGAAGCTTTCTTT. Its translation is CASSLAGRGGEAFF.

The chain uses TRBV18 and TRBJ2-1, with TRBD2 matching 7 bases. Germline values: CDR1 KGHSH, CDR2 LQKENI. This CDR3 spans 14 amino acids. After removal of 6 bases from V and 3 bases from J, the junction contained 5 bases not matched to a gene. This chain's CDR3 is CASSSERGYNEQFF. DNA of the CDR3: TGTGCCAGCTCGAGCGAGCGGGGCTACAATGAGCAGTTCTTC.

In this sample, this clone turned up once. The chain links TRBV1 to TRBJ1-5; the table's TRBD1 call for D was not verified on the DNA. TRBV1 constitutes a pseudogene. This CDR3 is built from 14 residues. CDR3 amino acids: CTSSERTGCQPQHF. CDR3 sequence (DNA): TGCACCAGCAGCGAACGGACAGGGTGCCAGCCCCAGCATTTT.

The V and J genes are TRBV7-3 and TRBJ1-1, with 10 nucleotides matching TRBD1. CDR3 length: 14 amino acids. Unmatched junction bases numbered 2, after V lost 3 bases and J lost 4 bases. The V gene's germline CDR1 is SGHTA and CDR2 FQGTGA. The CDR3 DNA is TGTGCCAGCAGCTTGACAGGGGGCTTCACTGAAGCTTTCTTT. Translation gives CASSLTGGFTEAFF.

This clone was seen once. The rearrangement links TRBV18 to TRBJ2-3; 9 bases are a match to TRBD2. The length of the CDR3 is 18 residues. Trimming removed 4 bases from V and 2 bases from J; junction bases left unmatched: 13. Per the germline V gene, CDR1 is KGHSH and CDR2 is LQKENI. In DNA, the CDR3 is TGTGCCAGCTCACAACAATCCCTAGCGGGGTCCTCCACAGATACGCAGTATTTT. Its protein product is CASSQQSLAGSSTDTQYF.

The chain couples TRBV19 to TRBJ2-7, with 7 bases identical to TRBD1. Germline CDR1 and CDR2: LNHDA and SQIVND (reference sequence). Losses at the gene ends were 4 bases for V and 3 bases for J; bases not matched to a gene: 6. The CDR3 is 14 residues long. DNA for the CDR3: TGTGCCAGTAGTAAGGGACAGCTCTACTACGAGCAGTACTTC. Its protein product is CASSKGQLYYEQYF.

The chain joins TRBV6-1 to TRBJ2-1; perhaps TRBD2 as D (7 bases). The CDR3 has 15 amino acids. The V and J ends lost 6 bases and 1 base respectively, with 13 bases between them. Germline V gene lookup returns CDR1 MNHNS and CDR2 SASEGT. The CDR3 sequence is CASRGGGGSYNEQFF. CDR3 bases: TGTGCCAGCAGGGGGGGAGGGGGGTCCTACAATGAGCAGTTCTTC.

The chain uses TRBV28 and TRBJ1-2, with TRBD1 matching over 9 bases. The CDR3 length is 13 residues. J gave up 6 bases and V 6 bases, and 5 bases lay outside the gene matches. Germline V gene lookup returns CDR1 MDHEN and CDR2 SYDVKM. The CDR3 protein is CASSPRDRDGYTF. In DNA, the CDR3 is TGTGCCAGCAGCCCCCGGGACAGGGATGGCTACACCTTC.

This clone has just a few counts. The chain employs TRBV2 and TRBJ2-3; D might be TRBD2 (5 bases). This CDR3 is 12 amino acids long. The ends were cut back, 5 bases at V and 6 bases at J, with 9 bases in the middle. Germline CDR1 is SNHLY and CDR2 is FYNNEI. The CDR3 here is CASSPGLDTQYF. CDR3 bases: TGTGCCAGCAGTCCTGGACTGGATACGCAGTATTTT.

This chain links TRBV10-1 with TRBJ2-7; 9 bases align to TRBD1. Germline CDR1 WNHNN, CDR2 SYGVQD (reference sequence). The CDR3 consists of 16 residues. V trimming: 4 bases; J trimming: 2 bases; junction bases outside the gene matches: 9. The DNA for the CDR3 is TGCGCCAGCAGTGGGGGTTCGGGACAGGGACCCTACGAGCAGTACTTC. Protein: CASSGGSGQGPYEQYF.

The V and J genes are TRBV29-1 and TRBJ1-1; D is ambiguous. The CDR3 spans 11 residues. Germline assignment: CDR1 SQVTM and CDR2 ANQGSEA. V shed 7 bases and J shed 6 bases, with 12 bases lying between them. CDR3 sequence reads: CSAGDVAEAFF. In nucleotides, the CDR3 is TGCAGCGCCGGAGATGTGGCTGAAGCTTTCTTT. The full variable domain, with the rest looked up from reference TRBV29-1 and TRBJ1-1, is SAVISQKPSRDICQRGTSLTIQCQVDSQVTMMFWYRQQPGQSLTLIATANQGSEATYESGFVIDKFPISRPNLTFSTLTVSNMSPEDSSIYLCSAGDVAEAFFGQGTRLTVV.

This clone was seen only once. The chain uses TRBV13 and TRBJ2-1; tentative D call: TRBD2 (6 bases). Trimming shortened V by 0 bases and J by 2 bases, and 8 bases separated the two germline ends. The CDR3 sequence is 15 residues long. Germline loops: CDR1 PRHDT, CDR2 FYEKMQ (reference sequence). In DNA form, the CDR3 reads TGTGCCAGCAGCTTAGGGCGGGGCACCTACAATGAGCAGTTCTTC. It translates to CASSLGRGTYNEQFF.

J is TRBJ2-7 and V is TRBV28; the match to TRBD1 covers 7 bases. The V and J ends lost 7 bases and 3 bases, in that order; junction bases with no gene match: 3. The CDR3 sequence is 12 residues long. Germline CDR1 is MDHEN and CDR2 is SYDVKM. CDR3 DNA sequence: TGTGCCAGCAAGGGACAGAACTACGAGCAGTACTTC. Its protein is CASKGQNYEQYF.

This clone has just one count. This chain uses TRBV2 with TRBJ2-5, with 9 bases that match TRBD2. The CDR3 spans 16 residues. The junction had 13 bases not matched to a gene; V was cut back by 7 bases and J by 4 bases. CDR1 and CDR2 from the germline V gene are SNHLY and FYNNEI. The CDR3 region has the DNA TGTGCCAGCATGCGGCTAGCGGGAAAGGGGTTAGAGACCCAGTACTTC. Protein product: CASMRLAGKGLETQYF. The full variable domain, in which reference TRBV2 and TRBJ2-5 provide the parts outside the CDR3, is EPEVTQTPSHQVTQMGQEVILRCVPISNHLYFYWYRQILGQKVEFLVSFYNNEISEKSEIFDDQFSVERPDGSNFTLKIRSTKLEDSAMYFCASMRLAGKGLETQYFGPGTRLLVL.

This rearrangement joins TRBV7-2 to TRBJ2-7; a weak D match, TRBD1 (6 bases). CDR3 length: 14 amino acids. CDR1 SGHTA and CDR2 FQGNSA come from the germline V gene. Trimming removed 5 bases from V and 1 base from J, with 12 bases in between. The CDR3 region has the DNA TGTGCCAGCAGCCCCCGCCAGGGGTCCTACGAGCAGTACTTC. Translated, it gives CASSPRQGSYEQYF.

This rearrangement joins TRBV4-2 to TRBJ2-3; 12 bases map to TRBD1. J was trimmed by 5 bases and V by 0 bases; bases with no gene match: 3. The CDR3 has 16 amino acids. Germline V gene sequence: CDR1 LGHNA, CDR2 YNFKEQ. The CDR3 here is CASSQDGTGGVDTQYF. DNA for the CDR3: TGTGCCAGCAGCCAAGATGGGACAGGGGGCGTAGATACGCAGTATTTT.

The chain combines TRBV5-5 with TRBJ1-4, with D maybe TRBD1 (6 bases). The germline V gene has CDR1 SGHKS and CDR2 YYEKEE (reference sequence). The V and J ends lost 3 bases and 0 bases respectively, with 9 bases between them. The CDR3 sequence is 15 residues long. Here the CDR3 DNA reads TGTGCCAGCAGCTCCAGGGGTGCAACTAATGAAAAACTGTTTTTT. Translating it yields CASSSRGATNEKLFF. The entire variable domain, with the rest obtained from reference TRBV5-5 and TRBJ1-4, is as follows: DAGVTQSPTHLIKTRGQQVTLRCSPISGHKSVSWYQQVLGQGPQFIFQYYEKEERGRGNFPDRFSARQFPNYSSELNVNALLLGDSALYLCASSSRGATNEKLFFGSGTQLSVL.

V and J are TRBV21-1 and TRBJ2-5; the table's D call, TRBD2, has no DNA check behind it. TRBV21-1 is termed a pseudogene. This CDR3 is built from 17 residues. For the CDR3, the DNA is TGTGCCAGCAGCAAACAAGTAGCGGGAGGCCTCCAAGAGACCCAGTACTTC. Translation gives CASSKQVAGGLQETQYF.

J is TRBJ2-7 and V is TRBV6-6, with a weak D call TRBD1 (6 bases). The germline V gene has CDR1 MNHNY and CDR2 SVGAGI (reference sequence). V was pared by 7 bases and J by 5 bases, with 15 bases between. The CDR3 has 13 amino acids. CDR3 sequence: CASNHRAGHEQYF. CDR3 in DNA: TGTGCCAGCAATCACAGGGCTGGACACGAGCAGTACTTC.

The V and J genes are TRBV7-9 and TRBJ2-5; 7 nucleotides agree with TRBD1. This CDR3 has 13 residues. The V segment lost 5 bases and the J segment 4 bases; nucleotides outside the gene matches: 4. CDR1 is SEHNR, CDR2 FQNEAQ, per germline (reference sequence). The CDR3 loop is CASSPDRLETQYF. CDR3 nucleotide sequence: TGTGCCAGCAGCCCGGACAGGTTAGAGACCCAGTACTTC.

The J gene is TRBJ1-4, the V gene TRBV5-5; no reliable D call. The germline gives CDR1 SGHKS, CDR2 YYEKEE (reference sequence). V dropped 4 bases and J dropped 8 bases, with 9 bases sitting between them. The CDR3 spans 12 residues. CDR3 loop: CASSESEEKLFF. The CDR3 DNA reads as TGTGCCAGCAGCGAGTCGGAGGAAAAACTGTTTTTT.

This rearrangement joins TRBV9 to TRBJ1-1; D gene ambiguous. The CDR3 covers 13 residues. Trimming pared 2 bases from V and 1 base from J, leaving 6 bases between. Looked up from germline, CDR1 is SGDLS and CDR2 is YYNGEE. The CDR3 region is CASSVSGNTEAFF. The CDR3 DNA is TGTGCCAGCAGCGTGTCAGGGAACACTGAAGCTTTCTTT.

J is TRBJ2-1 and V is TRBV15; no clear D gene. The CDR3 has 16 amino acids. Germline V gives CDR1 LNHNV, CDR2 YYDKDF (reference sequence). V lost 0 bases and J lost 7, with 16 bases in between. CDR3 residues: CATSRDEQSGLNEQFF. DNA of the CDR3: TGTGCCACCAGCAGAGATGAACAGAGTGGTCTTAATGAGCAGTTCTTC.

The CDR3, as DNA: TGCAGTGCTAGCTCAGGACAAGCCTACACCTTC. Its protein product is CSASSGQAYTF. The V gene is TRBV20-1, the J gene TRBJ1-2, with a possible D match to TRBD1 (5 bases). Trimming left V 3 bases short and J 10 bases short, with 12 bases between. The CDR3 has 11 amino acids. CDR1 is DFQATT, CDR2 SNEGSKA, per germline (reference sequence).

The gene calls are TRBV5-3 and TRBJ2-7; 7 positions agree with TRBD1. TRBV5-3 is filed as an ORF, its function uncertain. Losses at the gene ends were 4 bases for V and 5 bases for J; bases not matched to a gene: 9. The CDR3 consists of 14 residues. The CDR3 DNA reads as TGTGCCAGAAGCCCAGGACAGGTCGGGCACGAGCAGTACTTC. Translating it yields CARSPGQVGHEQYF.